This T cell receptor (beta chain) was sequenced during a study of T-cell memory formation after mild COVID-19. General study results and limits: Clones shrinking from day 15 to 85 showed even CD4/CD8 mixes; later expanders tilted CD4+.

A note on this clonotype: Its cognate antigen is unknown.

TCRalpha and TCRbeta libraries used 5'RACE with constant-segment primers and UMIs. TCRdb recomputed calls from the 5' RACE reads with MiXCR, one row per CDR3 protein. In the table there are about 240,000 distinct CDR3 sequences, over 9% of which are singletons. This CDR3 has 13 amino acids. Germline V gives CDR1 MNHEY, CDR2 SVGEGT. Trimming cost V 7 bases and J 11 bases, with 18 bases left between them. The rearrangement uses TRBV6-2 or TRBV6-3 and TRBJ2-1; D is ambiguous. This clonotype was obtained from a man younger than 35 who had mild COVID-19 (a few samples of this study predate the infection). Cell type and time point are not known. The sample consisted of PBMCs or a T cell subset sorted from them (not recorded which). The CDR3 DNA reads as TGTGCCAGCACCGACTCGGCCGGAGTAAAGCAGTTCTTC. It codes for CASTDSAGVKQFF.